The 31 T cell receptor beta chains reported below all come from one sample, sequenced in a study of cytomegalovirus exposure and HLA in healthy donors. Vbeta (60) and Jbeta (13) primers were used in the PCR. Some clones are missing from TCRdb's copy, which holds only in-frame ones; the method was immunoSEQ multiplex PCR. The sample includes 120,000 to 150,000 clones, roughly a tenth of them seen just once. The sample was PBMCs. The receptor set was obtained from a male donor in good health and CMV-seronegative.

V and J are TRBV7-2 and TRBJ2-7; 7 bases match TRBD1. This CDR3 has 13 residues. The germline CDR1 and CDR2 sequences are SGHTA and FQGNSA. V trimming: 3 bases; J trimming: 6 bases; junction bases outside the gene matches: 5. The CDR3: CASSFGQASEQYF. The CDR3 DNA is TGTGCCAGCAGCTTCGGACAGGCTTCCGAGCAGTACTTC.

The table lists this clone with a few counts. The chain links TRBV7-3 to TRBJ1-4; D gene ambiguous. The CDR3 sequence is 15 residues long. Trimming shortened V by 5 bases and J by 3 bases, and 13 bases separated the two germline ends. Germline V gene lookup returns CDR1 SGHTA and CDR2 FQGTGA. In DNA, the CDR3 is TGTGCCAGCAGCCCGGGGTGGACGGCTAATGAAAAACTGTTTTTT. This sequence encodes CASSPGWTANEKLFF.

This clone has more than one count but fewer than ten. The chain combines TRBV18 with TRBJ1-3; TRBD1 matches at 7 bases. J was trimmed by 3 bases and V by 5 bases; bases with no gene match: 4. Germline V CDR1 and CDR2: KGHSH, LQKENI. The CDR3 length is 14 residues. The CDR3 here is CASSTGTDGNTIYF. The CDR3, as DNA: TGTGCCAGCTCAACAGGGACAGATGGAAACACCATATATTTT.

There are a few counts of this clone. This sequence joins TRBV29-1 and TRBJ2-1; 8 bases are shared with TRBD1. The CDR3 length is 14 residues. Germline V gene data show CDR1 as SQVTM and CDR2 as ANQGSEA. The V segment lost 7 bases and the J segment 6 bases; nucleotides outside the gene matches: 11. The CDR3 sequence is CSANSDREGNEQFF. DNA of the CDR3: TGCAGCGCCAATTCGGACAGGGAAGGCAATGAGCAGTTCTTC.

This clone was observed a handful of times. The V call is TRBV27, the J call TRBJ2-1; 7 positions agree with TRBD2. The CDR3 is made up of 15 amino acids. CDR1 is MNHEY and CDR2 is SMNVEV in the germline V gene (reference sequence). Losses at the gene ends were 4 bases for V and 7 bases for J; bases not matched to a gene: 10. In nucleotides, the CDR3 is TGTGCCAGCAGTTCGCACGGGAGGTTGGCAAATGAGCAGTTCTTC. Translation: CASSSHGRLANEQFF.

The V gene is TRBV11-3, the J gene TRBJ1-6; 7 nucleotides match TRBD1. The CDR3 covers 14 residues. The germline CDR1 and CDR2 sequences are SGHNT and YENEEA. The trim removed 5 bases at V and 10 bases at J, leaving 8 bases unmatched. The CDR3 region has the DNA TGTGCCAGCAGCCTAAGAGGGGGCTCATCACCCCTCCACTTT. It codes for CASSLRGGSSPLHF.

This clone was counted a few times. The chain combines TRBV28 with TRBJ1-1; the match to TRBD1 covers 11 bases. The CDR3 is 16 residues long. The V gene's germline CDR1 is MDHEN and CDR2 SYDVKM. V lost 5 bases, J lost 3 bases, and 8 bases stayed unmatched. The CDR3 sequence is CASSPPGTGGDTEAFF. DNA of the CDR3: TGTGCCAGCAGTCCTCCGGGGACAGGGGGAGACACTGAAGCTTTCTTT.

The chain recombines TRBV6-6 with TRBJ2-4; 9 bases fit TRBD2. This CDR3 has 15 residues. CDR1 is MNHNY and CDR2 is SVGAGI in the germline V gene (reference sequence). After removal of 6 bases from V and 4 bases from J, the junction contained 7 bases not matched to a gene. This CDR3 reads CASRNSGGDKNIQYF. As DNA, the CDR3 is TGTGCCAGCAGAAATAGCGGGGGCGATAAAAACATTCAGTACTTC.

The rearrangement links TRBV13 to TRBJ2-1, with 11 bases that match TRBD2. V lost 4 bases and J lost 8; bases outside the gene matches: 10. The CDR3 is 16 amino acids. In germline, CDR1 is PRHDT, CDR2 FYEKMQ (reference sequence). The CDR3 loop reads CASSSLAGGPVYEQFF. The CDR3 DNA reads TGTGCCAGCAGCTCCTTAGCGGGGGGGCCCGTATATGAGCAGTTCTTC.

For the CDR3, the DNA is TGTGCCAGCAGCTTAATGGGACGACAGGGTTTTAGGGCTACTAATGAAAAACTGTTTTTT. Its translation: CASSLMGRQGFRATNEKLFF. The rearrangement uses TRBV7-8 and TRBJ1-4; TRBD1 agrees at 7 bases. The CDR3 spans 20 residues. CDR1 is SGHVS, CDR2 FQNEAQ, per germline. J gave up 2 bases and V 2 bases, and 17 bases lay outside the gene matches.

This clone was observed a handful of times. The chain employs TRBV4-1 and TRBJ1-3; 8 bases are shared with TRBD1. Germline V gene lookup returns CDR1 MGHRA and CDR2 YSYEKL. The CDR3 spans 17 residues. Trimming took 0 bases from V and 0 from J; bases not matched to a gene: 4. The CDR3 region is CASSQDQGANSGNTIYF. The CDR3 DNA is TGCGCCAGCAGCCAAGATCAGGGGGCGAACTCTGGAAACACCATATATTTT.

The chain combines TRBV7-2 with TRBJ1-1; D perhaps matches TRBD1 (5 bases). Germline V gene data show CDR1 as SGHTA and CDR2 as FQGNSA. V was trimmed by 0 bases and J by 4 bases, leaving 9 bases between them. The CDR3 consists of 14 residues. The CDR3 sequence is CASSLAEGITEAFF. The CDR3 DNA sequence: TGTGCCAGCAGCTTAGCGGAGGGGATCACTGAAGCTTTCTTT.

The V gene is TRBV5-6, the J gene TRBJ2-5; no definite D call. Trimming left V 1 base short and J 0 bases short, with 7 bases between. The CDR3 is 14 amino acids. Germline CDR1 is SGHDT and CDR2 is YYEEEE. CDR3 residues: CASSLIADQETQYF. CDR3 bases: TGTGCCAGCAGCTTGATAGCAGACCAAGAGACCCAGTACTTC.

This clone was observed a handful of times. The chain joins TRBV28 to TRBJ2-2, with TRBD2 matching 7 bases. CDR1 is MDHEN and CDR2 is SYDVKM in the germline V gene. V shed 2 bases and J 4 bases; nucleotides not matched to a gene: 4. The CDR3 loop spans 15 amino acids. CDR3 coding DNA: TGTGCCAGCAGTTTAGGGCTAGCGGCCACCGGGGAGCTGTTTTTT. Translation: CASSLGLAATGELFF.

This clone has more than one count but fewer than ten. The chain recombines TRBV19 with TRBJ1-2; 8 bases are shared with TRBD1. Germline V lookup: CDR1 LNHDA, CDR2 SQIVND (reference sequence). Germline trimming cut 6 bases from V and 9 bases from J; bases unmatched to any gene: 12. CDR3 length: 14 residues. In nucleotides, the CDR3 is TGTGCCAGTAGCCACCCAGGGGGCCAAGGTCGCTACACCTTC. Its protein product is CASSHPGGQGRYTF. The full variable domain, in which reference TRBV19 and TRBJ1-2 provide the parts outside the CDR3, is DGGITQSPKYLFRKEGQNVTLSCEQNLNHDAMYWYRQDPGQGLRLIYYSQIVNDFQKGDIAEGYSVSREKKESFPLTVTSAQKNPTAFYLCASSHPGGQGRYTFGSGTRLTVV.

The chain uses TRBV5-1 and TRBJ1-6; D uncertain. Trimming left V 5 bases short and J 7 bases short, with 16 bases between. The CDR3 runs to 15 residues. Per the germline V gene, CDR1 is SGHRS and CDR2 is YFSETQ. The CDR3 region has the DNA TGCGCCAGCAGGGTCACCGGGGTAGACAATTCACCCCTCCACTTT. Residues: CASRVTGVDNSPLHF.

This chain uses TRBV29-1 with TRBJ2-7; maybe TRBD2 (6 bases). V gave up 7 bases and J gave up 5 bases, with 15 bases separating them. There are 12 residues in the CDR3. Germline V gene sequence: CDR1 SQVTM, CDR2 ANQGSEA. The CDR3 DNA reads TGCAGCGGGAGGGACCGTCTCCACGAGCAGTACTTC. Translation: CSGRDRLHEQYF.

This clone was seen only a few times. The chain uses TRBV5-1 and TRBJ2-7, with TRBD2 identical over 7 bases. V lost 2 bases to trimming and J lost 8 bases; unmatched junction nucleotides: 4. Germline V gives CDR1 SGHRS, CDR2 YFSETQ. The CDR3 runs to 12 residues. The CDR3 coding sequence is TGCGCCAGCAGCTTCAGCGGGGACCAGCAGTACTTC. Its protein is CASSFSGDQQYF.

This clone turned up a few times. This chain uses TRBV5-4 with TRBJ2-5, with 7 bases that match TRBD2. The CDR3 consists of 14 residues. Unmatched junction bases numbered 7, after V lost 3 bases and J lost 5 bases. The germline gives CDR1 SGHNT, CDR2 YYREEE (reference sequence). In DNA form, the CDR3 reads TGTGCCAGCAGCTCCAGACTAGCACGGGAGACCCAGTACTTC. It translates to CASSSRLARETQYF.

This clone was observed a few times. The rearrangement uses TRBV6-1 and TRBJ2-7; D is undetermined. The CDR3 is made up of 13 amino acids. CDR1 is MNHNS, CDR2 SASEGT, per germline. The V end lost 3 bases, the J end lost 2 bases, and 8 bases lay between the germline ends. The CDR3 DNA sequence: TGTGCCAGCAGTGATCTTACTACCTACGAGCAGTACTTC. Its translation: CASSDLTTYEQYF.

The chain uses TRBV9 and TRBJ2-7; TRBD1 aligns across 7 bases. The CDR3 sequence is 15 residues long. Germline CDR1 and CDR2: SGDLS and YYNGEE. Germline trimming cut 3 bases from V and 0 bases from J; bases unmatched to any gene: 6. The DNA for the CDR3 is TGTGCCAGCAGCGCCGGACAGGACCTCTCCTACGAGCAGTACTTC. It specifies CASSAGQDLSYEQYF.

This clone was detected a few times. V gene TRBV7-9 combines with J gene TRBJ2-6; maybe TRBD2 (6 bases). The CDR3 loop spans 18 amino acids. Germline CDR1 reads SEHNR; CDR2 reads FQNEAQ (reference sequence). V shed 6 bases and J shed 2 bases, with 20 bases lying between them. CDR3 region: CASSRLVASVAGANVLTF. DNA for the CDR3: TGTGCCAGCAGTCGTCTAGTGGCTAGCGTGGCTGGGGCCAACGTCCTGACTTTC.

This clone turned up a few times. The chain has TRBV4-2 and TRBJ2-2; TRBD1 matches at 9 bases. From germline, CDR1 is LGHNA and CDR2 YNFKEQ. Trimming removed 4 bases from V and 6 bases from J; junction bases left unmatched: 12. The CDR3 extends over 17 amino acids. For the CDR3, the DNA is TGTGCCAGCAGCCCCCAAGGGGGGACAGGGTATGCCGGGGAGCTGTTTTTT. Protein: CASSPQGGTGYAGELFF.

This clone was seen a handful of times. The chain employs TRBV11-3 and TRBJ2-5; TRBD2 might be the D (6 bases). Between the trimmed V and J ends, which lost 5 bases and 2 bases, there was a span of 12 bases. CDR1 is SGHNT and CDR2 is YENEEA in the germline V gene. The CDR3 spans 14 residues. The CDR3 coding sequence is TGTGCCAGCAGCACTAGTGGGGGGCAAGAGACCCAGTACTTC. The encoded protein is CASSTSGGQETQYF.

The V and J genes are TRBV28 and TRBJ2-7; 10 bases line up with TRBD2. The trim removed 6 bases at V and 4 bases at J, leaving 6 bases unmatched. Per germline, CDR1 MDHEN and CDR2 SYDVKM. The CDR3 is 14 residues long. CDR3 sequence: CASSLAGGTYEQYF. For the CDR3, the DNA is TGTGCCAGCAGCTTAGCGGGGGGTACGTACGAGCAGTACTTC.

The rearrangement links TRBV28 to TRBJ1-5; 10 bases are a match to TRBD1. J gave up 3 bases and V 2 bases, and 1 base lay outside the gene matches. Germline V CDR1 and CDR2: MDHEN, SYDVKM. The CDR3 is made up of 15 amino acids. DNA for the CDR3: TGTGCCAGCAGTTTAGGGACAGGGGTCAATCAGCCCCAGCATTTT. Translated, it gives CASSLGTGVNQPQHF. Looking up the rest from reference TRBV28 and TRBJ1-5 gives the full variable domain: DVKVTQSSRYLVKRTGEKVFLECVQDMDHENMFWYRQDPGLGLRLIYFSYDVKMKEKGDIPEGYSVSREKKERFSLILESASTNQTSMYLCASSLGTGVNQPQHFGDGTRLSIL.

The sample holds a few counts of this clone. The chain has TRBV19 and TRBJ1-5; a possible D gene is TRBD1 (6 bases). Germline lookup yields CDR1 LNHDA and CDR2 SQIVND (reference sequence). This CDR3 spans 15 amino acids. V was pared by 3 bases and J by 3 bases, with 12 bases between. The CDR3 DNA follows: TGTGCCAGTAGTATTCAGGACAGACTCAATCAGCCCCAGCATTTT. Its translation: CASSIQDRLNQPQHF.

Only a few counts were recorded for this clone. The CDR3 DNA reads as TGCGCCAGCAGCTTTTATGGTGGCCACAACACCGGGGAGCTGTTTTTT. It codes for CASSFYGGHNTGELFF. V gene TRBV5-1 combines with J gene TRBJ2-2, with D hard to call. Germline lookup yields CDR1 SGHRS and CDR2 YFSETQ. There are 16 residues in the CDR3. V was shortened by 2 bases and J by 2 bases, with 13 bases between the two germline ends.

The chain uses TRBV4-1 and TRBJ2-7; 9 bases fit TRBD2. CDR1 and CDR2 from the germline V gene are MGHRA and YSYEKL. The CDR3 sequence is 17 residues long. Trimming at V came to 2 bases and at J to 1 base, leaving 9 bases not matched to a gene. In nucleotides, the CDR3 is TGCGCCAGCAGCCAACCCGCTCGCGGGAGGGGATCCTACGAGCAGTACTTC. It yields the protein CASSQPARGRGSYEQYF.

This clone was counted between two and nine times. Other DNA sequences in the sample encode the same CDR3. CDR3 amino acids: CASSPRQGRAEAFF. Here the CDR3 DNA reads TGTGCCAGCAGCCCCAGACAGGGAAGGGCTGAAGCTTTCTTT. The genes are TRBV11-2 and TRBJ1-1; 7 nucleotides line up with TRBD1. CDR3 size: 14 residues. Germline assignment: CDR1 SGHAT and CDR2 FQNNGV. J gave up 6 bases and V 5 bases, and 9 bases lay outside the gene matches.

The V and J genes are TRBV5-1 and TRBJ2-7; tentative D call: TRBD2 (6 bases). Germline V gene sequence: CDR1 SGHRS, CDR2 YFSETQ. The V end was cut by 4 bases, the J end by 3 bases, with 14 bases between. This CDR3 contains 14 residues. The CDR3 here is CASSPGLLLYEQYF. The CDR3 DNA is TGCGCCAGCAGCCCGGGACTTTTACTCTACGAGCAGTACTTC. Looking up the rest from reference TRBV5-1 and TRBJ2-7 gives the full variable domain: KAGVTQTPRYLIKTRGQQVTLSCSPISGHRSVSWYQQTPGQGLQFLFEYFSETQRNKGNFPGRFSGRQFSNSRSEMNVSTLELGDSALYLCASSPGLLLYEQYFGPGTRLTVT.